This record concerns one T cell receptor beta chain sequence. The data stem from a study of early T cells in non-severe SARS-CoV-2 infection. Individual cDNA molecules carried attached unique molecular identifiers. From the 5' RACE reads, TCRdb called clonotypes with MiXCR, one entry per CDR3 protein. Here the sample spans some 25,000 distinct CDR3 sequences, about 5% being singletons. The CDR3 has 14 amino acids. The V end lost 4 bases, the J end lost 11 bases, and 19 bases lay between the germline ends. Germline values: CDR1 KGHDR, CDR2 SFDVKD. Sequenced sample: whole blood. This TCR was recovered from an adult who was a healthcare worker with PCR-confirmed SARS-CoV-2 infection or an uninfected control (not recorded which). The gene calls are TRBV24-1 and TRBJ1-1; possible D gene TRBD1, 5 bases. Written as DNA, the CDR3 is TGTGCCACCAGTGACGGGACGCGCCTAGCAGGGGCTTTCTTT. This encodes CATSDGTRLAGAFF.